These 28 T cell receptor beta chains were all obtained from the same sample, sequenced in a study of somatic mutations in cytotoxic T cells in rheumatoid arthritis. Assay: immunoSEQ multiplex PCR; the TCRdb copy retains only in-frame clones and omits some. The sample contains under 20,000 clones, roughly 77% of which appear only once. Sequenced input: CD8+ T cells sorted from blood. Receptor source: an adult with rheumatoid arthritis.

The chain employs TRBV27 and TRBJ2-7; 7 bases match TRBD1. The CDR3 totals 14 residues. Germline V gives CDR1 MNHEY, CDR2 SMNVEV (reference sequence). V was pared by 7 bases and J by 3 bases, with 9 bases of the junction left unmatched. CDR3 protein: CASNPSTGHYEQYF. The CDR3 coding sequence is TGTGCCAGCAATCCATCGACAGGGCACTACGAGCAGTACTTC.

There are a few counts of this clone. The rearrangement joins TRBV4-1 to TRBJ1-1; possibly TRBD1 for D (5 bases). Trimming removed 4 bases at V and 0 bases at J, with 12 bases between. CDR1 and CDR2 from the germline V gene are MGHRA and YSYEKL. CDR3 length: 15 amino acids. The chain's CDR3 is CASSLRPGLNTEAFF. For the CDR3, the DNA is TGCGCCAGCAGCCTCAGGCCGGGGCTGAACACTGAAGCTTTCTTT.

This chain connects TRBV9 to TRBJ2-7; 9 bases agree with TRBD1. Unmatched junction bases numbered 4, after V lost 3 bases and J lost 3 bases. Germline loops: CDR1 SGDLS, CDR2 YYNGEE. This CDR3 has 14 amino acids. CDR3 loop: CASSAGTGYYEQYF. The CDR3 DNA reads as TGTGCCAGCAGCGCCGGGACAGGGTACTACGAGCAGTACTTC.

This clone rates as medium-sized. The gene calls are TRBV6-1 and TRBJ1-2, with D uncertain. In germline, CDR1 is MNHNS, CDR2 SASEGT. V dropped 2 bases and J dropped 4 bases, with 17 bases sitting between them. There are 16 residues in the CDR3. CDR3 sequence reads: CASSEPIERESYGYTF. As DNA, the CDR3 is TGTGCCAGCAGTGAACCCATTGAGCGGGAGTCCTATGGCTACACCTTC.

V usage is TRBV4-1 and J usage is TRBJ2-5; 10 bases fit TRBD2. V was clipped by 1 base and J by 4 bases; unmatched bases: 3. The germline gives CDR1 MGHRA, CDR2 YSYEKL. The CDR3 is made up of 15 amino acids. The CDR3 loop is CASSQGAGGGETQYF. In nucleotides, the CDR3 is TGCGCCAGCAGCCAAGGAGCGGGAGGGGGAGAGACCCAGTACTTC.

This chain joins TRBV6-5 and TRBJ2-2; possible D gene TRBD2, 7 bases. The CDR3 has 15 residues. In germline, CDR1 is MNHEY, CDR2 SVGAGI. With 1 base removed from V and 6 bases from J, the gap between germline ends came to 12 bases. CDR3 region: CASSYFRGGAGELFF. The CDR3, as DNA: TGTGCCAGCAGTTACTTCAGGGGAGGGGCCGGGGAGCTGTTTTTT.

The V and J genes are TRBV27 and TRBJ1-5; D not certain. With 3 bases removed from V and 4 bases from J, the gap between germline ends came to 7 bases. This CDR3 spans 13 amino acids. Per the germline V gene, CDR1 is MNHEY and CDR2 is SMNVEV (reference sequence). The CDR3 spells CASSFRENQPQHF. DNA of the CDR3: TGTGCCAGCAGTTTTCGAGAGAATCAGCCCCAGCATTTT.

The chain joins TRBV19 to TRBJ2-1; TRBD2 matches at 10 bases. Germline V gives CDR1 LNHDA, CDR2 SQIVND (reference sequence). The junction had 12 bases not matched to a gene; V was cut back by 8 bases and J by 8 bases. CDR3 length: 15 amino acids. CDR3 sequence: CASGRLAGWRDEQFF. The DNA of the CDR3 is TGTGCCAGTGGGCGACTAGCGGGTTGGAGGGATGAGCAGTTCTTC.

The chain employs TRBV7-2 and TRBJ2-3; TRBD1 or TRBD2 may be the D gene (5 bases each). The germline V gene encodes CDR1 SGHTA and CDR2 FQGNSA. The CDR3 is made up of 19 amino acids. V was pared by 2 bases and J by 4 bases, with 25 bases between. The CDR3 protein is CASSLRFGSPRGFSDTQYF. For the CDR3, the DNA is TGTGCCAGCAGCTTACGCTTCGGTAGCCCGAGGGGATTCTCAGATACGCAGTATTTT.

The chain links TRBV11-2 to TRBJ2-7; 11 bases are a match to TRBD1. V trimming: 5 bases; J trimming: 3 bases; junction bases outside the gene matches: 3. CDR1 is SGHAT, CDR2 FQNNGV, per germline. This CDR3 spans 14 amino acids. The CDR3 nucleotides read TGTGCCAGCAGCCTCGGGACAGGGGGCTACGAGCAGTACTTC. As protein: CASSLGTGGYEQYF.

This clone was picked up one time. This chain uses TRBV28 with TRBJ2-1; 8 bases are a match to TRBD2. The CDR3 totals 15 residues. Germline V gene lookup returns CDR1 MDHEN and CDR2 SYDVKM. The trim removed 4 bases at V and 3 bases at J, leaving 5 bases unmatched. This CDR3 reads CASSYAGLDYNEQFF. In DNA, the CDR3 is TGTGCCAGCAGTTATGCGGGACTAGACTACAATGAGCAGTTCTTC. Drawing the rest from reference TRBV28 and TRBJ2-1, the complete variable domain is DVKVTQSSRYLVKRTGEKVFLECVQDMDHENMFWYRQDPGLGLRLIYFSYDVKMKEKGDIPEGYSVSREKKERFSLILESASTNQTSMYLCASSYAGLDYNEQFFGPGTRLTVL.

In DNA, the CDR3 is TGTGCCTGGAGTGAGGCGGGACAGTGGGAGACCCAGTACTTC. This sequence encodes CAWSEAGQWETQYF. This chain connects TRBV30 to TRBJ2-5; a possible D gene is TRBD1 (7 bases). The germline CDR1 and CDR2 sequences are GTSNPN and SVGIG (reference sequence). V lost 1 base and J 5 bases, leaving 14 bases between the germline ends. The CDR3 runs to 14 residues.

The rearrangement uses TRBV19 and TRBJ2-7; maybe TRBD1 (5 bases). V lost 3 bases, J lost 2 bases, and 11 bases lay in between. Germline V gene lookup returns CDR1 LNHDA and CDR2 SQIVND (reference sequence). The CDR3 contains 14 residues. CDR3 loop: CASSMAGNTYEQYF. The CDR3 region has the DNA TGTGCCAGTAGTATGGCAGGGAATACCTACGAGCAGTACTTC.

The chain couples TRBV6-4 to TRBJ2-1; no reliable D call. The CDR3 length is 13 residues. Germline V CDR1 and CDR2: MRHNA, SNTAGT. The germline V and J ends were trimmed by 2 bases and 7 bases, with 9 bases remaining between them. CDR3 DNA: TGTGCCAGCAGTGACCCTACTACTAATGAGCAGTTCTTC. This codes for CASSDPTTNEQFF.

The chain joins TRBV2 to TRBJ2-5; D call uncertain. Germline CDR1 SNHLY, CDR2 FYNNEI. Trimming left V 2 bases short and J 5 bases short, with 12 bases between. The length of the CDR3 is 14 residues. The CDR3, as DNA: TGTGCCAGCAGTGAAAGCCTAGTTGACGAGACCCAGTACTTC. The encoded protein is CASSESLVDETQYF.

This chain joins TRBV29-1 and TRBJ1-5, with 7 nucleotides matching TRBD1. Germline V CDR1 and CDR2: SQVTM, ANQGSEA. The V and J ends lost 5 bases and 5 bases, in that order; junction bases with no gene match: 3. The length of the CDR3 is 12 residues. The CDR3 is CSVIDRDQPQHF. The DNA of the CDR3 is TGCAGCGTTATAGACAGGGATCAGCCCCAGCATTTT.

In this sample, this clone turned up once. This CDR3 is CASSELAASTDTQYF. CDR3 nucleotides: TGTGCCAGCAGTGAACTAGCGGCGAGCACAGATACGCAGTATTTT. The chain links TRBV25-1 to TRBJ2-3; 7 bases agree with TRBD2. Germline values: CDR1 MGHDK, CDR2 SYGVNS. The J segment lost 0 bases and the V segment lost 2 bases, leaving 2 bases of the junction unmatched. CDR3 length: 15 amino acids.

CDR3 coding DNA: TGTGCCAGCAGCTTAGGAGGGACGGATGAAAAACTGTTTTTT. It translates to CASSLGGTDEKLFF. V is TRBV11-2 and J is TRBJ1-4, with D perhaps matching TRBD1 (5 bases). Trimming removed 1 base from V and 6 bases from J, with 9 bases in between. Germline loops: CDR1 SGHAT, CDR2 FQNNGV. CDR3 length: 14 amino acids.

The chain has TRBV7-6 and TRBJ2-5; 7 positions match TRBD1. This CDR3 region has 15 residues. V shed 1 base, J shed 4 bases, and the junction held 6 bases outside the gene matches. Germline CDR1 reads SGHVS; CDR2 reads FNYEAQ. CDR3 in amino acids: CASSLGQGLGETQYF. The CDR3 region has the DNA TGTGCCAGCAGCTTAGGACAGGGCTTGGGAGAGACCCAGTACTTC.

V and J are TRBV7-7 and TRBJ2-5; 7 positions agree with TRBD1. V lost 6 bases, J lost 0 bases, and 4 bases stayed unmatched. Germline CDR1 SSHAT, CDR2 FNYEAQ (reference sequence). The CDR3 is 14 residues long. CDR3 coding DNA: TGTGCCAGCAGTGGGACAGCGTACCAAGAGACCCAGTACTTC. Protein product: CASSGTAYQETQYF.

The chain employs TRBV6-1 and TRBJ1-5; unclear D gene. This CDR3 is built from 14 residues. V shed 5 bases and J shed 0 bases, with 8 bases lying between them. CDR1 MNHNS and CDR2 SASEGT come from the germline V gene. The CDR3, as DNA: TGTGCCAGCAGTCCCCGGGTTAGCAATCAGCCCCAGCATTTT. Translating gives CASSPRVSNQPQHF.

V usage is TRBV5-6 and J usage is TRBJ1-2, with a weak D call TRBD1 (6 bases). With 4 bases removed from V and 4 bases from J, the gap between germline ends came to 20 bases. This CDR3 spans 16 amino acids. CDR1 is SGHDT and CDR2 is YYEEEE in the germline V gene. The CDR3 sequence is CASSLEGQLLIYGYTF. Here the CDR3 DNA reads TGTGCCAGCAGCCTCGAGGGACAACTGTTGATCTATGGCTACACCTTC.

The chain couples TRBV7-9 to TRBJ2-3; D might be TRBD1 (6 bases). V was trimmed by 5 bases and J by 8 bases, leaving 11 bases between them. From germline, CDR1 is SEHNR and CDR2 FQNEAQ (reference sequence). This CDR3 contains 12 residues. CDR3 sequence (DNA): TGTGCCAGCAGCCCGGGACATTCTACGCAGTATTTT. Amino acid sequence: CASSPGHSTQYF.

This sequence joins TRBV9 and TRBJ1-3; possible D gene TRBD1, 6 bases. V lost 0 bases to trimming and J lost 3 bases, with 7 bases between them. Germline loops: CDR1 SGDLS, CDR2 YYNGEE. The CDR3 extends over 14 amino acids. CDR3 DNA: TGTGCCAGCAGCGTAGCACAGGGTGGAAACACCATATATTTT. Amino acids: CASSVAQGGNTIYF.

CDR3: CASSTGGVSHNEQFF. The CDR3 bases are TGTGCCAGTAGTACCGGAGGGGTGTCCCACAATGAGCAGTTCTTC. J is TRBJ2-1 and V is TRBV19, with a weak D call TRBD2 (6 bases). Trimming removed 4 bases from V and 5 bases from J, with 15 bases in between. In germline, CDR1 is LNHDA, CDR2 SQIVND (reference sequence). CDR3 length: 15 amino acids.

The chain has TRBV2 and TRBJ1-4; D might be TRBD1 (6 bases). This CDR3 region has 16 residues. Per germline, CDR1 SNHLY and CDR2 FYNNEI. V lost 5 bases and J lost 4, with 17 bases in between. The CDR3 sequence: CASSRHGTPLNEKLFF. CDR3 bases: TGTGCCAGCAGTAGGCACGGGACACCTCTTAATGAAAAACTGTTTTTT.

Only one count was recorded for this clone. V is TRBV5-1 and J is TRBJ2-5; D call uncertain. Germline V gives CDR1 SGHRS, CDR2 YFSETQ. The CDR3 consists of 12 residues. The V end lost 0 bases, the J end lost 5 bases, and 5 bases lay between the germline ends. CDR3: CASSLDRETQYF. As DNA, the CDR3 is TGCGCCAGCAGCTTGGATCGGGAGACCCAGTACTTC.

The chain links TRBV6-6 to TRBJ2-3, with D hard to call. This CDR3 spans 13 amino acids. Germline V lookup: CDR1 MNHNY, CDR2 SVGAGI (reference sequence). V was pared by 0 bases and J by 0 bases, with 1 base between. CDR3 loop: CASSYSSTDTQYF. The CDR3 DNA reads TGTGCCAGCAGTTACTCAAGCACAGATACGCAGTATTTT.